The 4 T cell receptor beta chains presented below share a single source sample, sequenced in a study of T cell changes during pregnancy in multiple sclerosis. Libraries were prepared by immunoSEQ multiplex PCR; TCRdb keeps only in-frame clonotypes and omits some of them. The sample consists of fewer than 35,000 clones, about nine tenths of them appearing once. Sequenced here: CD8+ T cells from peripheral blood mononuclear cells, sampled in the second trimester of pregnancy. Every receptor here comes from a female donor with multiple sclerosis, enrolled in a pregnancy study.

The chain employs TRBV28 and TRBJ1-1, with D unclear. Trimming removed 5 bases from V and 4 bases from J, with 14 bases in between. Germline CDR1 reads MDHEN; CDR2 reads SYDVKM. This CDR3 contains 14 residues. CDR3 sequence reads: CASSPHLFGTEAFF. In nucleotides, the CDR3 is TGTGCCAGCAGTCCCCATCTATTTGGCACTGAAGCTTTCTTT. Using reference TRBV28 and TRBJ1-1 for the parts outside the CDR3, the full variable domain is DVKVTQSSRYLVKRTGEKVFLECVQDMDHENMFWYRQDPGLGLRLIYFSYDVKMKEKGDIPEGYSVSREKKERFSLILESASTNQTSMYLCASSPHLFGTEAFFGQGTRLTVV.

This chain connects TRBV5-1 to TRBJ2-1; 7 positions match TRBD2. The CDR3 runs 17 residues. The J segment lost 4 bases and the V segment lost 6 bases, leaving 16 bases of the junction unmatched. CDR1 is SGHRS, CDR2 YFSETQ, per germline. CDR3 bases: TGCGCCAGCATCCTTGGGCGAGCGGGGCGTTTATACAATGAGCAGTTCTTC. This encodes CASILGRAGRLYNEQFF.

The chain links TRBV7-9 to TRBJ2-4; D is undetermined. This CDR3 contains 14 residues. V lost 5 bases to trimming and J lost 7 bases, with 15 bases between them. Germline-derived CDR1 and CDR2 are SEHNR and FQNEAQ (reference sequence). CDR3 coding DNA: TGTGCCAGCAGCCCACCGGCGGTTCCTAACATTCAGTACTTC. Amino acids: CASSPPAVPNIQYF.

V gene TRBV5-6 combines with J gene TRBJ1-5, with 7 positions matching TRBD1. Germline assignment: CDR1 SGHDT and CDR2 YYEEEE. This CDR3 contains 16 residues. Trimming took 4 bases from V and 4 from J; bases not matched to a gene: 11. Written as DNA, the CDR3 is TGTGCCAGCAGCCCAGGAGGCAGGGGGTATAATCAGCCCCAGCATTTT. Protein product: CASSPGGRGYNQPQHF.